This T cell receptor (beta chain) was recovered during a study of regulatory T cells in long-lasting Graves disease. Time point described: persistent/refractory GD, antithyroid drugs over 5 years with positive TRAb. PBMC RNA served as the TCR library source. This CDR3 contains 13 residues. Per the germline V gene, CDR1 is SQVTM and CDR2 is ANQGSEA. Trimming shortened V by 1 base and J by 6 bases, and 10 bases separated the two germline ends. Arm-PCR of CDR3 regions and iRepertoire HTBI primers were the basis on which TCR beta libraries were built. TCRdb redid the calling of the multiplex PCR reads with MiXCR, one entry per CDR3 protein. Seen here are about 460,000 distinct CDR3 sequences, roughly 23% observed once, and the top ten hold 10% to 15%.

The sequence was obtained from a female donor with Graves disease. The rearrangement joins TRBV29-1 to TRBJ1-5; weak D call: TRBD1 (6 bases). Sequences were derived from peripheral blood mononuclear cells (PBMCs), sampled when the disease was refractory, from a patient treated with antithyroid drugs. This chain's CDR3 is CSVEVGGSQPQHF. In DNA, the CDR3 is TGCAGCGTTGAAGTCGGGGGCTCTCAGCCCCAGCATTTT.